This TCR beta chain was found in a study of T-cell memory formation after mild COVID-19. About the research overall: TCR clusters were mostly confined to one donor each.

This clonotype was seen a single time. What it recognizes is unknown. Points from the study as a whole: Clones that shrank (day 15 to 85) were balanced CD4/CD8, whereas later expanders leaned CD4+. Pre-infection memory contained some responding clones, which suggested that cross-reactive memory had joined.

From 5'RACE with constant-segment primers came TCR alpha and TCR beta cDNA libraries that carried sample barcodes and UMIs. Each CDR3 protein gets one entry after TCRdb re-called the 5' RACE reads with MiXCR. The sample contains some 410,000 distinct CDR3 sequences, 20% to 25% of which appear only once. The ends were cut back, 7 bases at V and 1 base at J, with 17 bases in the middle. Germline V lookup: CDR1 DFQATT, CDR2 SNEGSKA (reference sequence). The CDR3 has 15 amino acids. The chain has TRBV20-1 and TRBJ2-1; D gene unclear. The sequenced sample was PBMCs or a T cell subset sorted from them (not recorded which). The TCR was taken from an adult woman who had mild COVID-19 (a few samples of this study predate the infection). Cell type and time point are not known. The CDR3 protein is CSVRRQPPSYNEQFF. CDR3 DNA: TGCAGTGTCCGCCGACAACCCCCTTCCTACAATGAGCAGTTCTTC.